This T cell receptor (beta chain) comes out of a study of blood T cell repertoires in COVID-19. On the study more broadly: The United States, Italy and Spain supplied acute and convalescent COVID-19 samples. T cells, B-cell-depleted T cells, or PBMCs provided the cDNA or gDNA that served as material.

Original analysis: Using reference gene primer amplification, nucleated cell counts were estimated. The repertoire was sequenced with immunoSEQ multiplex PCR; TCRdb's copy has only in-frame clones and lacks some. D and trimming were read from the DNA, whereas the V and J calls and clone size are those reported in that table. This sample has more than 25,000 clones, with 70% to 90% found just once. In germline, CDR1 is LGHNA, CDR2 YNFKEQ. V lost 5 bases and J lost 1; bases outside the gene matches: 13. The CDR3 spans 19 residues. In its sample, this clone was seen once. The sample consisted of peripheral blood. This TCR was recovered from a human donor with active COVID-19. The donor label of this sample is uncertain. This rearrangement joins TRBV4-2 to TRBJ2-3, with 12 bases fitting TRBD2. The CDR3, as DNA: TGTGCCAGCAGCGAAGGGGAGTTTAGGACTAGCGGGGGCACAGATACGCAGTATTTT. Translated: CASSEGEFRTSGGTDTQYF.